Each of the 7 T cell receptor beta chains below was sequenced from the same sample in a study of Ad26.COV2.S vaccination and SARS-CoV-2 variants. Specified treatment: some 20 received Ad26.COV2.S at low or high dose, single or two shots; a few received placebo; per-sample allocation not given. The samples date from day 63 after the first vaccine or placebo injection. Sequenced by immunoSEQ multiplex PCR; TCRdb stores in-frame clones only, minus some. The data hold 200,000 to 300,000 clones, with 87% observed a single time. The sample was peripheral blood, taken in a trial of Ad26.COV2.S vaccine versus placebo. The origin of the receptors is a person aged 18-60 years who received the Ad26.COV2.S COVID-19 vaccine or a placebo.

V and J are TRBV5-5 and TRBJ2-6; 7 nucleotides line up with TRBD1. The CDR3 covers 16 residues. V was clipped by 4 bases and J by 4 bases; unmatched bases: 8. Germline loops: CDR1 SGHKS, CDR2 YYEKEE (reference sequence). Here the CDR3 DNA reads TGTGCCAGCAGCGCCGGACAGGCGCGAGGGGCCAACGTCCTGACTTTC. It yields the protein CASSAGQARGANVLTF.

V is TRBV7-2 and J is TRBJ1-2; D ambiguous. The V end was cut by 1 base, the J end by 7 bases, with 7 bases between. The CDR3 sequence is 12 residues long. Looked up from germline, CDR1 is SGHTA and CDR2 is FQGNSA. The DNA of the CDR3 is TGTGCCAGCAGCTTAGAGGGTCTTGGCTACACCTTC. Its protein is CASSLEGLGYTF.

The chain links TRBV2 to TRBJ2-2; possibly TRBD1 for D (6 bases). This CDR3 spans 13 amino acids. Germline V gene lookup returns CDR1 SNHLY and CDR2 FYNNEI. The germline V and J ends were trimmed by 7 bases and 4 bases, with 10 bases remaining between them. As DNA, the CDR3 is TGTGCCAGCAAGGCCAGGGGCACCGGGGAGCTGTTTTTT. The encoded protein is CASKARGTGELFF.

The chain has TRBV5-4 and TRBJ2-7; 9 nucleotides align to TRBD1. CDR1 SGHNT and CDR2 YYREEE come from the germline V gene (reference sequence). The CDR3 loop spans 14 amino acids. The junction had 7 bases not matched to a gene; V was cut back by 4 bases and J by 5 bases. CDR3 nucleotide sequence: TGTGCCAGCAGCCCGGACAGGGGTAGGGACGAGCAGTACGTC. This encodes CASSPDRGRDEQYV.

This sequence joins TRBV4-1 and TRBJ1-6; D remains ambiguous. Trimming shortened V by 0 bases and J by 1 base, and 13 bases separated the two germline ends. This CDR3 comprises 18 residues. The germline V gene has CDR1 MGHRA and CDR2 YSYEKL. CDR3 amino acids: CASSQDLGRLSYNSPLHF. For the CDR3, the DNA is TGCGCCAGCAGCCAAGATCTAGGCAGGTTATCCTATAATTCACCCCTCCACTTT.

The V call is TRBV4-1, the J call TRBJ2-4; 8 bases map to TRBD1. The V gene end was trimmed by 0 bases and the J gene end by 0 bases; junction bases not matched to a gene: 13. CDR1 is MGHRA and CDR2 is YSYEKL in the germline V gene. This CDR3 comprises 20 residues. The CDR3 nucleotides read TGCGCCAGCAGCCAAGAGCCCGGGACAGGCACGCTACTAGCCAAAAACATTCAGTACTTC. Translating gives CASSQEPGTGTLLAKNIQYF.

Concerning this clone: This same CDR3 is encoded by further DNA sequences in the sample. The V gene is TRBV5-1, the J gene TRBJ2-5, with D perhaps TRBD1 (5 bases). Between the trimmed V and J ends, which lost 0 bases and 5 bases, there was a span of 8 bases. The CDR3 has 13 amino acids. The germline gives CDR1 SGHRS, CDR2 YFSETQ. The DNA for the CDR3 is TGCGCCAGCAGCTTGGGGTCAGGGGAGACCCAGTACTTC. Amino acid sequence: CASSLGSGETQYF.